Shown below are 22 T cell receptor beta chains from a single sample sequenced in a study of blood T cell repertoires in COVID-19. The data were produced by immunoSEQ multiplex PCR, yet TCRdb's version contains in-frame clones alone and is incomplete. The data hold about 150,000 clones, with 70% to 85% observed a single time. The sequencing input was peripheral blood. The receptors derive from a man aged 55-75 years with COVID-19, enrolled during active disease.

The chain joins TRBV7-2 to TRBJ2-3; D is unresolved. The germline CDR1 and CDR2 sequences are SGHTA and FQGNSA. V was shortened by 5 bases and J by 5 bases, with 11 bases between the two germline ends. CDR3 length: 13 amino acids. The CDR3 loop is CASSSHSKDTQYF. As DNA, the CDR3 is TGTGCCAGCAGCAGCCACAGTAAAGATACGCAGTATTTT.

The CDR3 bases are TGTGCCAGCAGTGAAGGCGACACAAACTATGGCTACACCTTC. Amino acids: CASSEGDTNYGYTF. This chain links TRBV2 with TRBJ1-2, with no clear D. Germline assignment: CDR1 SNHLY and CDR2 FYNNEI. The CDR3 extends over 14 amino acids. Trimming left V 1 base short and J 2 bases short, with 8 bases between.

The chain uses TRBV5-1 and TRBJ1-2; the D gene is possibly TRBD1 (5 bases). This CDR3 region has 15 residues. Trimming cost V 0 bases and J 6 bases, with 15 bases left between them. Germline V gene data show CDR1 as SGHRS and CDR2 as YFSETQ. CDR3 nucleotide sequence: TGCGCCAGCAGCTTGGACCAAGGGGAAATCAATGGCTACACCTTC. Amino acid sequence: CASSLDQGEINGYTF.

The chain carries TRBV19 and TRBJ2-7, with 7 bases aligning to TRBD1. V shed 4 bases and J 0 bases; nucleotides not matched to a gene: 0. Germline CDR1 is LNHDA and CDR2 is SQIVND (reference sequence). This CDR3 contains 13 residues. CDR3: CASSNRGSYEQYF. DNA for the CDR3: TGTGCCAGTAGTAACAGGGGCTCCTACGAGCAGTACTTC.

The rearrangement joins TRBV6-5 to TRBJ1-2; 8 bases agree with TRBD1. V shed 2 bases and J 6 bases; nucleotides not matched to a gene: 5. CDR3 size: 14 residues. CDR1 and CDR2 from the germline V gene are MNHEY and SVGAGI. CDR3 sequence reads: CASSYGTGIDGYTF. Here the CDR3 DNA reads TGTGCCAGCAGTTACGGGACAGGTATAGATGGCTACACCTTC.

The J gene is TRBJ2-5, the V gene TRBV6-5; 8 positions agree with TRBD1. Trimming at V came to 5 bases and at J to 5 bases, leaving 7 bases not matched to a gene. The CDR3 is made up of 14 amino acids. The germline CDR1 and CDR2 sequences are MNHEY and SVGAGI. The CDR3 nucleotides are TGTGCCAGCAGTCCAATCAGGGGGCTGGAGACCCAGTACTTC. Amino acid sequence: CASSPIRGLETQYF.

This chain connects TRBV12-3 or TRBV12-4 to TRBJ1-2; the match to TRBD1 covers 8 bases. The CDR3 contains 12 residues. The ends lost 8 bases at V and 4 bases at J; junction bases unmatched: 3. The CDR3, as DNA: TGTGCCAGCCAGGGGGCGGGCTATGGCTACACCTTC. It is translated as CASQGAGYGYTF.

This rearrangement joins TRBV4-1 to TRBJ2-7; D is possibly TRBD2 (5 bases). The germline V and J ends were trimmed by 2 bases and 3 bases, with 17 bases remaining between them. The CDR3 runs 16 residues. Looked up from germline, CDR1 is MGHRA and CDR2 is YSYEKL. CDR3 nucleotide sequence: TGCGCCAGCAGCCAATGGCCAAAGGACGGAGGCTACGAGCAGTACTTC. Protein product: CASSQWPKDGGYEQYF.

CDR3 sequence reads: CASSQGAYGAFF. CDR3 sequence (DNA): TGTGCCAGCAGCCAGGGGGCCTACGGCGCTTTCTTT. The chain carries TRBV16 and TRBJ1-1; perhaps TRBD1 as D (6 bases). Trimming removed 3 bases at V and 11 bases at J, with 13 bases between. CDR3 length: 12 amino acids. Germline CDR1 KGHSY, CDR2 FQNENV.

DNA for the CDR3: TGTGCCAGCAGTTTAAATATAGCCGGCTACACCTTC. This sequence encodes CASSLNIAGYTF. The chain joins TRBV28 to TRBJ1-2, with D unresolved. V was clipped by 2 bases and J by 8 bases, with 9 bases between them. The CDR3 is 12 amino acids. Germline V gene sequence: CDR1 MDHEN, CDR2 SYDVKM.

CDR3 in amino acids: CATSDSGTGSNQPQHF. CDR3 coding DNA: TGTGCCACCAGTGATTCCGGGACAGGGAGTAATCAGCCCCAGCATTTT. The rearrangement joins TRBV24-1 to TRBJ1-5; 9 nucleotides agree with TRBD1. The V gene's germline CDR1 is KGHDR and CDR2 SFDVKD. The CDR3 consists of 16 residues. V lost 2 bases, J lost 4 bases, and 5 bases stayed unmatched.

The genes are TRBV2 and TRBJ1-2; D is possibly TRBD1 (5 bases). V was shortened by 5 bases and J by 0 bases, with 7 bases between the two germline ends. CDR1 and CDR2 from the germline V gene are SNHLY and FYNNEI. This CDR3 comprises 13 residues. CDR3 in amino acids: CASSLTANYGYTF. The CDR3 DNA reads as TGTGCCAGCAGTCTGACAGCTAACTATGGCTACACCTTC.

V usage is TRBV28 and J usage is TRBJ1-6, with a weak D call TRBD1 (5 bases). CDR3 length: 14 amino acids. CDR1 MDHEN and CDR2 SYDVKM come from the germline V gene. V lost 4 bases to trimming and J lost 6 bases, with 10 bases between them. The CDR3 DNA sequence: TGTGCCAGCAGTTCGAGACAGAGTAATTCACCCCTCCACTTT. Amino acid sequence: CASSSRQSNSPLHF.

The DNA of the CDR3 is TGTGCCAGCAGCTTAGGGGCTACCTCTGGAAACACCATATATTTT. Its translation is CASSLGATSGNTIYF. V is TRBV7-8 and J is TRBJ1-3; D gene uncertain. The CDR3 runs 15 residues. Germline V CDR1 and CDR2: SGHVS, FQNEAQ. V was pared by 1 base and J by 0 bases, with 7 bases between.

CDR3 sequence reads: CASSTSPGQETQYF. CDR3 DNA sequence: TGTGCCAGCAGTACCTCCCCGGGGCAAGAGACCCAGTACTTC. V and J are TRBV25-1 and TRBJ2-5; possible D gene TRBD2, 5 bases. The V end lost 5 bases, the J end lost 2 bases, and 12 bases lay between the germline ends. The CDR3 is 14 amino acids. Germline CDR1 is MGHDK and CDR2 is SYGVNS. Full variable domain (missing parts from reference TRBV25-1 and TRBJ2-5): EADIYQTPRYLVIGTGKKITLECSQTMGHDKMYWYQQDPGMELHLIHYSYGVNSTEKGDLSSESTVSRIRTEHFPLTLESARPSHTSQYLCASSTSPGQETQYFGPGTRLLVL.

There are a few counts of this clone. CDR3 bases: TGTGCCAGCAGCTCCCCCGGTTACACTGAAGCTTTCTTT. Translation gives CASSSPGYTEAFF. The rearrangement links TRBV7-2 to TRBJ1-1, with D unclear. The CDR3 has 13 amino acids. The V gene lost 4 bases and the J gene lost 3 bases, with 9 bases spanning the gap. CDR1 is SGHTA and CDR2 is FQGNSA in the germline V gene. Using reference TRBV7-2 and TRBJ1-1 for the parts outside the CDR3, the full variable domain is GAGVSQSPSNKVTEKGKDVELRCDPISGHTALYWYRQSLGQGLEFLIYFQGNSAPDKSGLPSDRFSAERTGGSVSTLTIQRTQQEDSAVYLCASSSPGYTEAFFGQGTRLTVV.

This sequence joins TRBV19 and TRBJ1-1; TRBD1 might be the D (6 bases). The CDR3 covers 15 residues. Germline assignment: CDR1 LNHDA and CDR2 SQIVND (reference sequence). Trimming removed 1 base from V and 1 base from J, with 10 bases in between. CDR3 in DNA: TGTGCCAGTAGTATAGGCACGACAGGGAACACTGAAGCTTTCTTT. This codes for CASSIGTTGNTEAFF. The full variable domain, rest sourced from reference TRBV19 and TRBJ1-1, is DGGITQSPKYLFRKEGQNVTLSCEQNLNHDAMYWYRQDPGQGLRLIYYSQIVNDFQKGDIAEGYSVSREKKESFPLTVTSAQKNPTAFYLCASSIGTTGNTEAFFGQGTRLTVV.

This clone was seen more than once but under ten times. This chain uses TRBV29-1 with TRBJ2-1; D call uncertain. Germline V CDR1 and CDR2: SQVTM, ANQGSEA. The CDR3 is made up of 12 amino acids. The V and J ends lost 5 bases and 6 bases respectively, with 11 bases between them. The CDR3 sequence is CSVMHRSNEQFF. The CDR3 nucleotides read TGCAGCGTTATGCATCGCAGCAATGAGCAGTTCTTC.

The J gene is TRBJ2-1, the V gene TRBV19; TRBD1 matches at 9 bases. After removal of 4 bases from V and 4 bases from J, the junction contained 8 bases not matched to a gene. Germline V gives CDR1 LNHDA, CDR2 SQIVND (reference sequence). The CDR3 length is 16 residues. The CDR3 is CASSKLGTGRYNEQFF. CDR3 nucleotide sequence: TGTGCCAGTAGTAAATTAGGGACAGGGAGATACAATGAGCAGTTCTTC.

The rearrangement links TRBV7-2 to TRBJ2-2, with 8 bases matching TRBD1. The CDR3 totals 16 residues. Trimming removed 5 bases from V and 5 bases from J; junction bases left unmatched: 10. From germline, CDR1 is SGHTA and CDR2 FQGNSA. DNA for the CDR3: TGTGCCAGCAGCAAGACGGGACAGGCGAGGACCGGGGAGCTGTTTTTT. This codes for CASSKTGQARTGELFF.

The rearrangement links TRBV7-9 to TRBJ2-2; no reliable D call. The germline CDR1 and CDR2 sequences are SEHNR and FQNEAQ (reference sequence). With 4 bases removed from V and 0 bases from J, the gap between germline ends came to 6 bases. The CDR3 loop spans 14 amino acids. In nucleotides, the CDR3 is TGTGCCAGCAGCTACTCCACGAACACCGGGGAGCTGTTTTTT. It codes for CASSYSTNTGELFF.

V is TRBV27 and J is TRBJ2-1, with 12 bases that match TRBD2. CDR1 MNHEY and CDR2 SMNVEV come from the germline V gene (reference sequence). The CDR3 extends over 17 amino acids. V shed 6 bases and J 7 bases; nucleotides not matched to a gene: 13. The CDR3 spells CASSEPSSGRAKNEQFF. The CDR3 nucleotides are TGTGCCAGCAGCGAACCCTCTAGCGGGAGGGCCAAGAATGAGCAGTTCTTC.